One sample yielded the 5 T cell receptor beta chains listed below, sequenced in a study of blood T cell repertoires in COVID-19. Assay used: immunoSEQ multiplex PCR; TCRdb lists only in-frame clones, some missing. This sample has 250,000 to 300,000 clones, with roughly 90% found just once. The sample consisted of peripheral blood. Receptor source: a woman aged 25 to 39 with COVID-19, enrolled during active disease.

The rearrangement uses TRBV30 and TRBJ2-2; 8 bases are shared with TRBD2. Per the germline V gene, CDR1 is GTSNPN and CDR2 is SVGIG (reference sequence). With 4 bases clipped from V and 7 bases from J, the junction kept 8 bases outside the gene matches. The CDR3 is 14 amino acids. This CDR3 is CAWNQGLAGGELFF. In DNA, the CDR3 is TGTGCCTGGAACCAGGGTCTAGCGGGCGGGGAGCTGTTTTTT.

This clone came up many times. This chain joins TRBV19 and TRBJ2-1, with D possibly TRBD2 on 6 matching bases. Per the germline V gene, CDR1 is LNHDA and CDR2 is SQIVND (reference sequence). CDR3 length: 15 residues. Trimming took 5 bases from V and 2 from J, leaving 13 bases between them. In nucleotides, the CDR3 is TGTGCCAGTAGTCCCGGGACTCGGACCTACAATGAGCAGTTCTTC. Its protein product is CASSPGTRTYNEQFF.

This clone was counted only a few times. The chain links TRBV24-1 to TRBJ2-1; 9 bases are a match to TRBD1. J gave up 9 bases and V 1 base, and 6 bases lay outside the gene matches. Germline V gene lookup returns CDR1 KGHDR and CDR2 SFDVKD. The CDR3 loop spans 15 amino acids. The CDR3 DNA reads TGTGCCACCAGTGATTTAGGACAGGGGCAGGGTGAGCAGTTCTTC. Translation: CATSDLGQGQGEQFF.

This rearrangement joins TRBV6-5 to TRBJ2-7; the match to TRBD2 covers 9 bases. The length of the CDR3 is 14 residues. Germline V gene data show CDR1 as MNHEY and CDR2 as SVGAGI. Germline trimming cut 7 bases from V and 3 bases from J; bases unmatched to any gene: 7. The DNA of the CDR3 is TGTGCCAGCACAGCGGGGGGCAAGATCTACGAGCAGTACTTC. It codes for CASTAGGKIYEQYF.

V gene TRBV28 combines with J gene TRBJ2-3; 12 positions match TRBD2. V lost 3 bases, J lost 2 bases, and 6 bases stayed unmatched. Germline loops: CDR1 MDHEN, CDR2 SYDVKM. The CDR3 is 17 amino acids. The DNA for the CDR3 is TGTGCCAGCAGTTTCCGGCTAGCGGGAGGGGTCACAGATACGCAGTATTTT. It is translated as CASSFRLAGGVTDTQYF.